These T cell receptor beta chains were read from a single sample in a study of CD8 T cells in Susac syndrome. From the immunoSEQ multiplex PCR reads, TCRdb called clonotypes with MiXCR, one entry per CDR3 protein. Of 150,000 to 200,000 distinct CDR3 sequences in the sample, around nine tenths were seen once. The sample was CD4+ T cells from PBMCs. The receptor source for this set is a human donor with Susac syndrome. Both conserved end residues are part of each CDR3. The order of the fields is D gene, J gene, V gene, CDR3 protein. D genes are given only for firm matches.

>TRBD2|TRBJ2-7|TRBV9
CASSVEPAGGPYEQYF
>TRBD1|TRBJ2-7|TRBV12-3/TRBV12-4
CASSPRTGSSYEQYF
>NA|TRBJ1-1|TRBV20-1
CSARENRGNTEAFF
>NA|TRBJ1-1|TRBV15
CATSGRVNTEAFF
>TRBD2|TRBJ2-5|TRBV28
CASRVASGKETQYF
>TRBD1|TRBJ2-3|TRBV18
CASSSQGAADTQYF
>TRBD1|TRBJ2-1|TRBV6-7
CASSLGTASYNEQFF
>NA|TRBJ2-1|TRBV30
CAWSLQGRLYNEQFF
>TRBD2|TRBJ2-1|TRBV9
CASSNGLVYSEQFF
>TRBD1|TRBJ1-2|TRBV6-1
CASRRKGAGDGYTF
>NA|TRBJ1-6|TRBV27
CASSLLQDSGSPLHF
>NA|TRBJ2-3|TRBV18
CASSPDTQYF
>TRBD1|TRBJ1-5|TRBV7-9
CASSTSGQGNQPQHF
>TRBD2|TRBJ2-3|TRBV4-1
CASRRLAGVEDTQYF
>NA|TRBJ2-7|TRBV6-5
CASSIRRGFFEQYF
>NA|TRBJ2-7|TRBV5-5
CASSSASYEQYF
>TRBD2|TRBJ2-3|TRBV20-1
CSAFNPGLAGRDTQYF
>TRBD2|TRBJ2-2|TRBV6-1
CASLKERGGGAGELFF
>NA|TRBJ1-2|TRBV2
CASSELPNYGYTF
>NA|TRBJ2-3|TRBV9
CASSARPTADTQYF
>NA|TRBJ1-1|TRBV28
CASKRGSGNTEAFF
>NA|TRBJ2-7|TRBV3-1
CASSHSSGEQYF
>NA|TRBJ1-2|TRBV3-1
CASSQGARGYTF
>NA|TRBJ1-4|TRBV18
CASSRGSNEKLFF
>TRBD1|TRBJ1-2|TRBV5-4
CASSLAGLAGGSTYGYTF
>TRBD1|TRBJ1-4|TRBV7-9
CASGGNPGTGTEEKLFF
>TRBD1|TRBJ1-5|TRBV2
CASSLQGQGNQPQHF
>TRBD1|TRBJ1-2|TRBV30
CAWSLGQIYGYTF
>NA|TRBJ1-3|TRBV7-3
CASSLTRGNTIYF
>TRBD1|TRBJ2-6|TRBV29-1
CSVGYLTGVSSGANVLTF
>TRBD1|TRBJ1-3|TRBV11-2
CASSRQGKTGNTIYF
>TRBD1|TRBJ2-7|TRBV6-5
CASSKPGQATYEQYF
>NA|TRBJ2-3|TRBV18
CASSPRGGATDTQYF